The T cell receptor (beta chain) described here comes from a study of blood T cell repertoires in COVID-19. Participant-given clinical history determined each cohort assignment. Among Cohort 3 donors, those recovered had two negative PCRs, clearance, or symptom resolution. Germline assignment: CDR1 MNHEY and CDR2 SMNVEV (reference sequence). Trimming shortened V by 3 bases and J by 7 bases, and 10 bases separated the two germline ends. This CDR3 spans 14 amino acids. In the authors' methods: Amplified reference gene primers provided the basis for estimating nucleated cell counts. TCRdb keeps only in-frame clones here, not all; method: immunoSEQ multiplex PCR. Clonal size and the V and J genes are those of that table, whereas D and trimming came from the DNA. The profile shows fewer than 350,000 clones, around 88% of them singletons.

The sequenced sample consisted of PBMCs or T cells enriched from blood (not recorded which). This chain connects TRBV27 to TRBJ1-6; no clear D gene. This receptor was identified in a woman in her thirties or forties who had recovered from COVID-19. This CDR3 reads CASSLRRSNSPLHF. The CDR3 DNA is TGTGCCAGCAGTTTGAGGCGCTCGAATTCACCCCTCCACTTT.